A selection of T cell receptor beta chains follows, all from one sample in a study of identifying expanded T cells in peripheral blood. Sequencing was performed with immunoSEQ multiplex PCR; in TCRdb, only in-frame clones are kept and a portion is missing. The table includes approximately 97,000 clones, around 88% detected once. The sequencing sample was made of blood. Every receptor here comes from a person between 18 and 75 years old in good health. Each CDR3 is given without its conserved first and last residue. A D gene is named only where the DNA matches it firmly.

TRBV7-8	.	ASSTGQQAYSNQPQH
TRBV2	.	ASSVYSEAF
TRBV9	TRBD1	ASSTTGHEYNSPLH
TRBV19	TRBD1	ASSTPGQRPNYGYT
TRBV25-1	TRBD1	ASDGQGETNEKLF
TRBV19	.	ASSIGRAEYEQY
TRBV6-5	.	ASSYQDNTEAF
TRBV5-1	.	ASNPTPSPETQY
TRBV10-3	.	AIATAPNYGYT
TRBV7-8	TRBD1	ASTPPDRAGRAEAF
TRBV6-5	TRBD1	ASSQTQGATGYT
TRBV5-6	.	ASSYRVTGNTIY